Listed below are T cell receptor beta chains from one sample, sequenced in a study of shared clonotypes between healthy human individuals. Sequencing was performed with immunoSEQ multiplex PCR; in TCRdb, only in-frame clones are kept and a portion is missing. The data hold about 2.4 million clones, with roughly 93% observed a single time. Specimen: naive CD4+ T cells from PBMCs. The receptors shown here come from a man aged 18 to 30 in good health. Some clones in this sample may be carry-over from other donors' samples. Each CDR3 is given with its conserved first and last residue. D genes are given only for firm matches. Clone size is not always given. Where it is, it says once, few, many or a class for expanded clones.

TRBV27	15	.	.	TRBJ2-7	CASSSALELGYEQYF	TGTGCCAGCAGTTCCGCCCTAGAGTTGGGGTACGAGCAGTACTTC
TRBV5-4	17	once	.	TRBJ2-2	CASSPPGQRISTGELFF	TGTGCCAGCAGCCCCCCAGGCCAGCGGATCTCCACCGGGGAGCTGTTTTTT
TRBV7-2	14	.	TRBD2	TRBJ2-1	CASSPGTRRNEQFF	TGTGCCAGCAGCCCGGGGACTAGAAGAAATGAGCAGTTCTTC
TRBV5-1	15	.	TRBD2	TRBJ2-3	CASSFSGSVTDTQYF	TGCGCCAGCAGCTTTAGCGGGAGCGTAACAGATACGCAGTATTTT
TRBV4-3	15	.	TRBD1	TRBJ2-5	CASSQEKGQGATQYF	TGCGCCAGCAGCCAGGAGAAAGGACAGGGGGCGACCCAGTACTTC
TRBV14	16	.	.	TRBJ2-5	CASSPGRPTLGETQYF	TGTGCCAGCAGCCCGGGGAGGCCGACGCTGGGGGAGACCCAGTACTTC
TRBV7-2	14	.	.	TRBJ1-6	CASSLGQLVSPLHF	TGTGCCAGCAGCTTAGGACAGCTGGTATCACCCCTCCACTTT
TRBV2	15	.	.	TRBJ2-2	CASSPRTASTGELFF	TGTGCCAGCAGCCCTAGGACTGCTTCCACCGGGGAGCTGTTTTTT
TRBV18	16	once	.	TRBJ2-3	CASSEGMRVYTDTQYF	TGTGCCAGCTCAGAAGGAATGCGGGTATACACAGATACGCAGTATTTT
TRBV29-1	14	.	TRBD2	TRBJ2-7	CSGPGLALIYEQYF	TGCAGCGGGCCGGGACTAGCGCTAATCTACGAGCAGTACTTC
TRBV18	18	.	TRBD1	TRBJ2-2	CASSPRGQGIMNTGELFF	TGTGCCAGCTCACCACGGGGACAGGGAATTATGAACACCGGGGAGCTGTTTTTT
TRBV6-5	16	.	.	TRBJ2-7	CASSYPDGGGTYEQYF	TGTGCCAGCAGTTACCCAGACGGGGGAGGTACCTACGAGCAGTACTTC
TRBV7-9	14	.	TRBD1	TRBJ1-4	CASTPTGPNEKLFF	TGTGCCAGCACCCCGACAGGGCCTAATGAAAAACTGTTTTTT
TRBV28	15	.	.	TRBJ1-1	CASSLGSALNTEAFF	TGTGCCAGCAGTTTAGGCTCAGCTCTGAACACTGAAGCTTTCTTT
TRBV11-2	13	.	.	TRBJ2-1	CASSRGAYNEQFF	TGTGCCAGCAGCCGTGGGGCGTACAATGAGCAGTTCTTC
TRBV14	17	.	TRBD2	TRBJ2-5	CASSQDPRVAGVETQYF	TGTGCCAGCAGCCAAGACCCCAGGGTAGCGGGAGTGGAGACCCAGTACTTC
TRBV6-1	14	.	.	TRBJ1-1	CASSVQGQNTEAFF	TGTGCCAGCAGTGTTCAGGGCCAGAACACTGAAGCTTTCTTT
TRBV9	16	once	.	TRBJ2-5	CASSLGLGARGETQYF	TGTGCCAGCAGCCTAGGGTTGGGGGCGAGAGGGGAGACCCAGTACTTC
TRBV2	11	.	.	TRBJ2-7	CASRVSGEQYF	TGTGCCAGCAGGGTCTCCGGTGAGCAGTACTTC
TRBV5-8	12	.	.	TRBJ1-5	CASSLGNQPQHF	TGTGCCAGCAGCTTGGGGAATCAGCCCCAGCATTTT
TRBV18	13	.	.	TRBJ1-5	CASTPGADQPQHF	TGTGCCAGCACCCCGGGGGCGGACCAGCCCCAGCATTTT
TRBV30	14	.	.	TRBJ1-4	CAWKWTHNNEKLFF	TGTGCCTGGAAATGGACCCATAATAATGAAAAACTGTTTTTT
TRBV25-1	12	.	.	TRBJ1-2	CASSEGVYGYTF	TGTGCCAGCAGTGAAGGGGTCTATGGCTACACCTTC
TRBV6-1	14	.	TRBD2	TRBJ2-1	CASRTSGSYNEQFF	TGTGCCAGCAGAACTAGCGGCTCCTACAATGAGCAGTTCTTC
TRBV6-1	13	.	.	TRBJ1-2	CASSEYPRDGYTF	TGTGCCAGCAGTGAATACCCCAGGGATGGCTACACCTTC
TRBV5-1	15	.	TRBD2	TRBJ2-3	CASSLGLAGGDTQYF	TGCGCCAGCAGCTTGGGTCTAGCGGGAGGAGATACGCAGTATTTT
TRBV9	15	once	.	TRBJ1-3	CASSVSPFSGNTIYF	TGTGCCAGCAGCGTATCCCCTTTCTCTGGAAACACCATATATTTT
TRBV5-1	20	.	.	TRBJ2-7	CASSPFRGQGSISISYEQYF	TGCGCCAGCAGCCCTTTTCGTGGTCAGGGGAGTATATCGATTTCCTACGAGCAGTACTTC
TRBV5-1	17	.	TRBD1	TRBJ2-3	CASSFRSPGTDLDTQYF	TGCGCCAGCAGCTTTCGATCTCCCGGGACAGACCTCGATACGCAGTATTTT
TRBV20-1	11	few	.	TRBJ1-1	CSASGNTEAFF	TGCAGTGCTAGTGGGAACACTGAAGCTTTCTTT
TRBV5-1	14	.	.	TRBJ1-1	CASSLGGASTEAFF	TGCGCCAGCAGCTTGGGGGGCGCGAGTACTGAAGCTTTCTTT
TRBV6-5	14	.	TRBD2	TRBJ2-1	CASRGSGSGHEQFF	TGTGCCAGCAGAGGTAGCGGGAGCGGCCATGAGCAGTTCTTC
TRBV5-1	14	.	TRBD1	TRBJ2-5	CASSQQGREETQYF	TGCGCCAGCAGCCAACAGGGGAGAGAAGAGACCCAGTACTTC
TRBV7-8	16	.	.	TRBJ1-5	CASSLLSTGGNQPQHF	TGTGCCAGCAGCCTCCTTTCGACCGGGGGCAATCAGCCCCAGCATTTT
TRBV23-1	18	.	.	TRBJ2-3	CASSQVPRRERGTDTQYF	TGCGCCAGCAGTCAAGTCCCCCGGAGGGAGCGGGGCACAGATACGCAGTATTTT
TRBV4-3	16	.	TRBD2	TRBJ2-7	CASSQDLTSGSYEQYF	TGCGCCAGCAGCCAAGATTTGACTAGCGGGAGTTACGAGCAGTACTTC
TRBV4-1	17	.	.	TRBJ2-4	CASSQPGRDGSKNIQYF	TGCGCCAGCAGCCAACCCGGCAGGGATGGATCCAAAAACATTCAGTACTTC
TRBV4-3	14	.	TRBD1	TRBJ2-5	CASSQGTGSGTQYF	TGCGCCAGCAGCCAGGGGACAGGCAGCGGGACCCAGTACTTC
TRBV4-2	15	.	.	TRBJ1-3	CASSQVDERGNTIYF	TGTGCCAGCAGCCAAGTGGACGAACGTGGAAACACCATATATTTT
TRBV7-9	13	.	.	TRBJ1-4	CASTRGAGEKLFF	TGTGCCAGCACGCGGGGGGCAGGTGAAAAACTGTTTTTT
TRBV19	15	.	.	TRBJ1-2	CASSSQYRVTLGYTF	TGTGCCAGTAGTTCGCAATACAGGGTTACGCTGGGCTACACCTTC
TRBV29-1	13	.	TRBD1	TRBJ1-2	CSAESGQGHGYTF	TGCAGCGCAGAATCGGGACAGGGGCATGGCTACACCTTC
TRBV28	14	.	TRBD1	TRBJ1-2	CASSLGQGSSGYTF	TGTGCCAGCAGTCTTGGACAGGGGAGTTCCGGCTACACCTTC
TRBV5-4	15	.	.	TRBJ1-2	CASSRAAGGWEGYTF	TGTGCCAGCAGCCGAGCTGCGGGGGGCTGGGAGGGCTACACCTTC
TRBV5-1	14	.	TRBD1	TRBJ1-1	CASSEGTARTEAFF	TGCGCCAGCAGCGAGGGGACAGCGCGCACTGAAGCTTTCTTT
TRBV19	14	.	.	TRBJ2-3	CASRGTASTDTQYF	TGTGCCAGCCGCGGGACAGCAAGCACAGATACGCAGTATTTT
TRBV5-1	15	.	.	TRBJ2-7	CASSFSTSRDYEQYF	TGCGCCAGCAGCTTTAGTACTTCGCGGGACTACGAGCAGTACTTC
TRBV29-1	15	.	TRBD1	TRBJ1-1	CSASVSTTGVTEAFF	TGCAGCGCATCGGTCTCCACGACAGGGGTCACTGAAGCTTTCTTT
TRBV29-1	13	once	TRBD2	TRBJ2-7	CSVPSGLAGEQYF	TGCAGCGTCCCCTCGGGACTAGCGGGCGAGCAGTACTTC
TRBV6-6	15	.	.	TRBJ1-1	CASSYPPDTRDEAFF	TGTGCCAGCAGTTACCCCCCCGACACGAGGGACGAAGCTTTCTTT
TRBV16	17	.	.	TRBJ2-3	CASSPRTAPTSTDTQYF	TGTGCCAGCAGCCCACGGACAGCACCAACTAGCACAGATACGCAGTATTTT
TRBV2	13	.	.	TRBJ1-2	CASSPGQPYGYTF	TGTGCCAGCAGCCCCGGACAGCCCTATGGCTACACCTTC
TRBV7-9	15	.	.	TRBJ1-4	CASSPARGTNEKLFF	TGTGCCAGCAGCCCCGCTAGGGGAACTAATGAAAAACTGTTTTTT
TRBV5-1	15	.	.	TRBJ1-1	CASSLRGQLNTEAFF	TGCGCCAGCAGCTTGCGGGGGCAGCTGAACACTGAAGCTTTCTTT
TRBV27	15	once	TRBD2	TRBJ2-7	CASSLRASGPYEQYF	TGTGCCAGCAGTTTAAGGGCTAGCGGCCCCTACGAGCAGTACTTC
TRBV11-2	15	.	.	TRBJ2-5	CASSRNPDGQETQYF	TGTGCCAGCAGCCGAAACCCTGACGGGCAAGAGACCCAGTACTTC
TRBV19	16	.	TRBD1	TRBJ1-5	CASSTIRTGRNQPQHF	TGTGCCAGTAGTACTATAAGGACAGGACGCAATCAGCCCCAGCATTTT
TRBV30	13	.	TRBD1	TRBJ1-2	CAWSKDRGYGYTF	TGTGCCTGGAGTAAGGACAGGGGCTATGGCTACACCTTC
TRBV14	14	.	.	TRBJ2-1	CASSQDPNPNEQFF	TGTGCCAGCAGCCAAGACCCGAATCCCAATGAGCAGTTCTTC
TRBV5-4	14	.	.	TRBJ2-3	CATEVGGSTDTQYF	TGTGCCACCGAAGTCGGGGGAAGCACAGATACGCAGTATTTT